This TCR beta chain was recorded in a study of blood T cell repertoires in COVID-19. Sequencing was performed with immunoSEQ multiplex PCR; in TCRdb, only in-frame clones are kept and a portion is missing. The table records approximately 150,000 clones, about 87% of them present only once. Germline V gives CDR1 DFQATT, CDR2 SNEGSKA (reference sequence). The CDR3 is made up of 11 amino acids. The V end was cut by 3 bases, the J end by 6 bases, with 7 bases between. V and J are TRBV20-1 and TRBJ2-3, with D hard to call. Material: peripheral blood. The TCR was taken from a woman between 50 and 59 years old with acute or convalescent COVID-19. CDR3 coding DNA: TGCAGTGCTAGTTATCCGGATACGCAGTATTTT. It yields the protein CSASYPDTQYF.